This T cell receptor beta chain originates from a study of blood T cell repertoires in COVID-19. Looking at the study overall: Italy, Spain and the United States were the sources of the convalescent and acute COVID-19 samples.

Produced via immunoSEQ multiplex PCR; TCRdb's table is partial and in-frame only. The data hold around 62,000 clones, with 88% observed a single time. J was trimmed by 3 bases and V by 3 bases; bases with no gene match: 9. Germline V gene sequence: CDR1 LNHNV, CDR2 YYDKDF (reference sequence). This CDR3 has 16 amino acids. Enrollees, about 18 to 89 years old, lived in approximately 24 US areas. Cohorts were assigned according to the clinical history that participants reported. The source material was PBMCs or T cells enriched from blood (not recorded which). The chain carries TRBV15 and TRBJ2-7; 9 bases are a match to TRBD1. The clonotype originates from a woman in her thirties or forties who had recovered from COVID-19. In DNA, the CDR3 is TGTGCCACCAGCAGTTTTGCGGGACAGGGTTTCTACGAGCAGTACTTC. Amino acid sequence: CATSSFAGQGFYEQYF.